These 26 T cell receptor beta chains came from one sample sequenced in a study of CD8 T cells in ankylosing spondylitis. TCRdb reprocessed the 5' RACE reads via MiXCR and lists one record per CDR3 protein. The data contain around 150,000 distinct CDR3 sequences, about 18% of them singletons. Sample: blood, either unsorted or a sorted T cell fraction (not recorded which). The receptors were gathered from a male donor with ankylosing spondylitis or in good health (not recorded which).

This clonotype was recorded many times. V gene TRBV29-1 combines with J gene TRBJ2-7, with D perhaps matching TRBD1 (5 bases). From germline, CDR1 is SQVTM and CDR2 ANQGSEA. V was clipped by 1 base and J by 5 bases, with 12 bases between them. CDR3 length equals 13 residues. The CDR3 DNA reads TGCAGCGTTGAAGGGCAGGGATTCGACGAGCAGTACTTC. It is translated as CSVEGQGFDEQYF.

This clonotype came up many times. In DNA, the CDR3 is TGCGCCAGCAGCCCGACGTTATCTAGCACAGATACGCAGTATTTT. Translating it yields CASSPTLSSTDTQYF. This sequence joins TRBV5-1 and TRBJ2-3, with no clear D. The CDR3 contains 15 residues. In germline, CDR1 is SGHRS, CDR2 YFSETQ. The V gene lost 4 bases and the J gene lost 0 bases, with 12 bases spanning the gap.

The table lists this clonotype with many counts. The chain links TRBV20-1 to TRBJ2-2, with 10 bases lining up with TRBD2. The CDR3 contains 17 residues. CDR1 is DFQATT and CDR2 is SNEGSKA in the germline V gene (reference sequence). The trim removed 0 bases at V and 6 bases at J, leaving 10 bases unmatched. The CDR3 DNA is TGCAGTGCTAGAGATCAACTAGCGGGAATCGGAGCCGGGGAGCTGTTTTTT. Amino acids: CSARDQLAGIGAGELFF.

In this sample, this clonotype turned up many times. The genes are TRBV2 and TRBJ1-2, with D tentatively TRBD1 (5 bases). The germline V gene encodes CDR1 SNHLY and CDR2 FYNNEI. This CDR3 contains 11 residues. Between the trimmed V and J ends, which lost 8 bases and 9 bases, there was a span of 13 bases. The CDR3 sequence: CASRDPQSYTF. CDR3 DNA: TGTGCCAGCCGGGACCCGCAGAGCTACACCTTC.

This sequence joins TRBV28 and TRBJ1-5; TRBD1 matches 9 bases. The CDR3 length is 14 residues. Losses at the gene ends were 2 bases for V and 6 bases for J; bases not matched to a gene: 2. Germline values: CDR1 MDHEN, CDR2 SYDVKM. The chain's CDR3 is CASSLGTGTQPQHF. CDR3 coding DNA: TGTGCCAGCAGTTTAGGGACAGGGACTCAGCCCCAGCATTTT.

The chain uses TRBV7-2 and TRBJ1-2; 7 nucleotides align to TRBD1. Germline V gives CDR1 SGHTA, CDR2 FQGNSA. CDR3 length: 14 residues. The trim removed 1 base at V and 4 bases at J, leaving 3 bases unmatched. The CDR3 region is CASSLGRDSYGYTF. CDR3 DNA: TGTGCCAGCAGCTTAGGCCGGGACAGCTATGGCTACACCTTC.

This clonotype has ten or more counts. The V gene is TRBV5-1, the J gene TRBJ2-7; 10 bases line up with TRBD1. V shed 5 bases and J 4 bases; nucleotides not matched to a gene: 9. The V gene's germline CDR1 is SGHRS and CDR2 YFSETQ. The CDR3 length is 15 residues. The DNA for the CDR3 is TGCGCCAGCAGTTCCGGGACAGGGGAATCATACGAGCAGTACTTC. Its translation: CASSSGTGESYEQYF.

This clonotype was seen at least ten times. The chain links TRBV4-2 to TRBJ1-4; tentative D call: TRBD1 (5 bases). The CDR3 covers 15 residues. Between the trimmed V and J ends, which lost 4 bases and 4 bases, there was a span of 13 bases. Germline CDR1 is LGHNA and CDR2 is YNFKEQ. The CDR3 reads CASSRPQGDNEKLFF. The CDR3 DNA reads TGTGCCAGCAGCCGCCCCCAGGGTGATAATGAAAAACTGTTTTTT.

This clonotype showed up many times. The V gene is TRBV28, the J gene TRBJ2-4; 7 bases match TRBD2. The CDR3 extends over 16 amino acids. The ends lost 3 bases at V and 2 bases at J; junction bases unmatched: 7. CDR1 and CDR2 (germline): MDHEN, SYDVKM. The CDR3 DNA reads as TGTGCCAGCAGTTTGTGGGGGGGGGGAACCAAAAACATTCAGTACTTC. Its translation: CASSLWGGGTKNIQYF.

In its sample, this clonotype was seen many times. The chain combines TRBV5-5 with TRBJ2-5, with TRBD2 matching over 12 bases. CDR3 length: 15 amino acids. Germline V gene sequence: CDR1 SGHKS, CDR2 YYEKEE (reference sequence). V dropped 4 bases and J dropped 2; count of bases not matched to a gene: 3. The DNA of the CDR3 is TGTGCCAGCAGCATTGGACTAGCGGGACAAGAGACCCAGTACTTC. Its protein product is CASSIGLAGQETQYF. The entire variable domain, with the rest obtained from reference TRBV5-5 and TRBJ2-5, is as follows: DAGVTQSPTHLIKTRGQQVTLRCSPISGHKSVSWYQQVLGQGPQFIFQYYEKEERGRGNFPDRFSARQFPNYSSELNVNALLLGDSALYLCASSIGLAGQETQYFGPGTRLLVL.

Concerning this clonotype itself: A much larger clone differs by one base, so this may be a read error. The chain joins TRBV5-1 to TRBJ2-7; possibly TRBD2 for D (5 bases). The CDR3 is made up of 14 amino acids. V dropped 1 base and J dropped 1 base, with 9 bases sitting between them. Germline CDR1 SGHRS, CDR2 YFSETQ. The CDR3 DNA sequence: TGCGCCAGCAGCTTGCCGGGGAAATCCTACGAGCAGTACTTC. It specifies CASSLPGKSYEQYF. Full variable domain (missing parts from reference TRBV5-1 and TRBJ2-7): KAGVTQTPRYLIKTRGQQVTLSCSPISGHRSVSWYQQTPGQGLQFLFEYFSETQRNKGNFPGRFSGRQFSNSRSEMNVSTLELGDSALYLCASSLPGKSYEQYFGPGTRLTVT.

Judged by abundance, this clonotype is medium-sized. The rearrangement joins TRBV28 to TRBJ1-1; D not certain. V was trimmed by 7 bases and J by 6 bases, leaving 12 bases between them. From germline, CDR1 is MDHEN and CDR2 SYDVKM. There are 12 residues in the CDR3. CDR3 residues: CASTGSRPEAFF. The CDR3 nucleotides are TGTGCCAGCACCGGAAGTAGACCTGAAGCTTTCTTT.

This clonotype was seen at least ten times. This chain connects TRBV19 to TRBJ2-3, with D possibly matching TRBD1 (6 bases). This CDR3 has 14 amino acids. V lost 6 bases, J lost 1 base, and 11 bases lay in between. Germline values: CDR1 LNHDA, CDR2 SQIVND (reference sequence). CDR3 sequence (DNA): TGTGCCAGTAGAACCGCAGGGGGCACAGATACGCAGTATTTT. Translating it yields CASRTAGGTDTQYF.

The CDR3 protein is CASSEGYKNIQYF. CDR3 nucleotide sequence: TGTGCCAGCAGCGAGGGTTACAAAAACATTCAGTACTTC. This chain connects TRBV7-9 to TRBJ2-4, with a possible D match to TRBD2 (5 bases). Germline loops: CDR1 SEHNR, CDR2 FQNEAQ (reference sequence). V lost 5 bases, J lost 3 bases, and 8 bases lay in between. The CDR3 covers 13 residues. Supplemented by reference TRBV7-9 and TRBJ2-4, the full variable domain reads DTGVSQNPRHKITKRGQNVTFRCDPISEHNRLYWYRQTLGQGPEFLTYFQNEAQLEKSRLLSDRFSAERPKGSFSTLEIQRTEQGDSAMYLCASSEGYKNIQYFGAGTRLSVL.

This chain uses TRBV14 with TRBJ2-7, with no clear D. The CDR3 is 12 residues long. Germline V gives CDR1 SGHDN, CDR2 FVKESK. Trimming removed 4 bases at V and 7 bases at J, with 11 bases between. This chain's CDR3 is CASSRTTVEQYF. DNA of the CDR3: TGTGCCAGCAGCCGGACCACGGTAGAGCAGTACTTC. Full variable domain (remainder filled in from reference TRBV14 and TRBJ2-7): EAGVTQFPSHSVIEKGQTVTLRCDPISGHDNLYWYRRVMGKEIKFLLHFVKESKQDESGMPNNRFLAERTGGTYSTLKVQPAELEDSGVYFCASSRTTVEQYFGPGTRLTVT.

The CDR3 DNA reads TGTGCCAGCATCCCCTACGTGACCGCCGGTGGTGAAAAACTGTTTTTT. This encodes CASIPYVTAGGEKLFF. The gene calls are TRBV2 and TRBJ1-4; D unresolved. The CDR3 has 16 amino acids. Trimming shortened V by 7 bases and J by 7 bases, and 22 bases separated the two germline ends. In germline, CDR1 is SNHLY, CDR2 FYNNEI.

This clonotype occurred a few times. The chain is built from TRBV20-1 and TRBJ2-7, with TRBD1 matching over 11 bases. Germline trimming cut 2 bases from V and 0 bases from J; bases unmatched to any gene: 3. The CDR3 covers 15 residues. The V gene's germline CDR1 is DFQATT and CDR2 SNEGSKA (reference sequence). In DNA, the CDR3 is TGCAGTGCTAGAACCGGGACAGGGGGCTCCTACGAGCAGTACTTC. Encoded protein: CSARTGTGGSYEQYF.

The chain employs TRBV5-1 and TRBJ2-7, with 7 bases fitting TRBD2. The CDR3 is 15 residues long. V dropped 1 base and J dropped 4; count of bases not matched to a gene: 8. CDR1 and CDR2 (germline): SGHRS, YFSETQ. DNA of the CDR3: TGCGCCAGCAGCTTGTTTCAAGCGGGGTCTTACGAGCAGTACTTC. This translates into CASSLFQAGSYEQYF.

This clonotype was counted a few times. The rearrangement joins TRBV7-9 to TRBJ2-7; no definite D call. CDR3 length: 13 amino acids. The V gene lost 0 bases and the J gene lost 9 bases, with 12 bases spanning the gap. CDR1 SEHNR and CDR2 FQNEAQ come from the germline V gene (reference sequence). The CDR3 reads CASSLAYVPGQYF. The CDR3 region has the DNA TGTGCCAGCAGCTTAGCGTACGTCCCCGGGCAGTACTTC.

This clonotype was observed many times. The J gene is TRBJ1-1, the V gene TRBV20-1; maybe TRBD1 (6 bases). Trimming left V 3 bases short and J 1 base short, with 15 bases between. Germline V gene lookup returns CDR1 DFQATT and CDR2 SNEGSKA (reference sequence). This CDR3 spans 15 amino acids. CDR3 sequence (DNA): TGCAGTGCTAGGAAACCCGGACAGCGGAACACTGAAGCTTTCTTT. This gives the protein CSARKPGQRNTEAFF.

This sequence joins TRBV29-1 and TRBJ2-3; 8 nucleotides align to TRBD2. CDR1 SQVTM and CDR2 ANQGSEA come from the germline V gene. Trimming removed 3 bases from V and 6 bases from J; junction bases left unmatched: 5. The CDR3 is 13 amino acids. The CDR3 DNA reads TGCAGCGTTGAGGAGCGGGAGTCCGATACGCAGTATTTT. Protein product: CSVEERESDTQYF.

This clonotype appeared many times. The rearrangement uses TRBV12-3 or TRBV12-4 and TRBJ1-5; TRBD1 is a possible D gene (6 bases). V was cut by 6 bases and J by 2 bases, with 14 bases left in between. The CDR3 loop spans 15 amino acids. CDR3 sequence: CASSNGTKGNQPQHF. The CDR3 DNA is TGTGCCAGCAGCAACGGGACAAAGGGCAATCAGCCCCAGCATTTT.

This clonotype was seen a few times. This chain links TRBV5-1 with TRBJ2-7; D is ambiguous. This CDR3 contains 14 residues. The germline V and J ends were trimmed by 0 bases and 2 bases, with 9 bases remaining between them. From germline, CDR1 is SGHRS and CDR2 YFSETQ. This CDR3 is CASSLDPGAYEQYF. CDR3 nucleotide sequence: TGCGCCAGCAGCTTGGATCCAGGAGCCTACGAGCAGTACTTC.

This clonotype has a count of ten or more. V is TRBV12-3 or TRBV12-4 and J is TRBJ1-5, with 9 nucleotides matching TRBD1. The junction had 9 bases not matched to a gene; V was cut back by 8 bases and J by 7 bases. This CDR3 has 14 residues. CDR3 in amino acids: CASCSQGAGQPQHF. The CDR3 DNA sequence: TGTGCCAGCTGTTCACAGGGGGCTGGGCAGCCCCAGCATTTT.

The table lists this clonotype with many counts. V is TRBV20-1 and J is TRBJ1-2; D is undetermined. This CDR3 has 13 residues. Germline assignment: CDR1 DFQATT and CDR2 SNEGSKA (reference sequence). Trimming removed 6 bases at V and 4 bases at J, with 15 bases between. CDR3 loop: CSAYRGVGYGYTF. In nucleotides, the CDR3 is TGCAGTGCCTACCGCGGGGTGGGCTATGGCTACACCTTC.

The J gene is TRBJ2-3, the V gene TRBV10-3; no clear D. The V end lost 2 bases, the J end lost 2 bases, and 8 bases lay between the germline ends. The CDR3 is made up of 14 amino acids. Germline assignment: CDR1 ENHRY and CDR2 SYGVKD. The CDR3 sequence: CAISEALNTDTQYF. CDR3 in DNA: TGTGCCATCAGTGAGGCCCTTAACACAGATACGCAGTATTTT.